These 10 T cell receptor beta chains came from one sample sequenced in a study of T cells in Graves' hyperthyroidism and ophthalmopathy. Amplified TCR beta CDR3 regions came from RNA transcripts. The primer set for the first-round RT-PCR of the TCR CDR3 was HTBI. One entry per CDR3 protein, called by TCRdb with MiXCR from the multiplex PCR reads. This sample yields hundreds of thousands of distinct CDR3 sequences, of which roughly 14% are seen a single time; almost 6% belongs to the top ten. Material: blood. These receptors all stem from a woman in her 30s with Graves' hyperthyroidism that later progressed to Graves' ophthalmopathy.

Many counts were recorded for this clonotype. The V call is TRBV12-3 or TRBV12-4, the J call TRBJ2-1; 7 bases are shared with TRBD2. With V trimmed by 4 bases and J by 5 bases, 14 bases remained unmatched. The CDR3 covers 17 residues. The CDR3, as DNA: TGTGCCAGCAGTTCCCCCCTTTGGCGGGAGTTAGACAATGAGCAGTTCTTC. Residues: CASSSPLWRELDNEQFF.

This clonotype was picked up many times. This chain links TRBV18 with TRBJ2-1; perhaps D is TRBD1 or TRBD2 (6 bases each). The CDR3 runs 16 residues. Germline V gives CDR1 KGHSH, CDR2 LQKENI. Trimming removed 3 bases at V and 6 bases at J, with 18 bases between. The CDR3 sequence: CASSPGGGDISNEQFF. Written as DNA, the CDR3 is TGTGCCAGCTCACCGGGTGGCGGGGACATCTCCAATGAGCAGTTCTTC.

The rearrangement links TRBV19 to TRBJ2-1, with a tentative D call TRBD2 (6 bases). The ends were cut back, 1 base at V and 0 bases at J, with 7 bases in the middle. In germline, CDR1 is LNHDA, CDR2 SQIVND (reference sequence). This CDR3 is built from 15 residues. The CDR3 sequence is CASSIVRGSYNEQFF. The CDR3 DNA follows: TGTGCCAGTAGTATAGTGCGGGGCTCCTACAATGAGCAGTTCTTC.

This clonotype was seen more than once but under ten times. The J gene is TRBJ1-1, the V gene TRBV18, with a possible D match to TRBD1 (5 bases). The CDR3 loop spans 13 amino acids. Trimming shortened V by 3 bases and J by 6 bases, and 11 bases separated the two germline ends. Germline values: CDR1 KGHSH, CDR2 LQKENI. In DNA, the CDR3 is TGTGCCAGCTCACCTGAACCGACAGCTGAAGCTTTCTTT. It specifies CASSPEPTAEAFF.

This clonotype appeared a few times. The chain joins TRBV20-1 to TRBJ2-5; the D gene is possibly TRBD1 (6 bases). Germline assignment: CDR1 DFQATT and CDR2 SNEGSKA (reference sequence). This CDR3 contains 12 residues. The V end was cut by 6 bases, the J end by 1 base, with 9 bases between. The CDR3 sequence: CSATTGQETQYF. In nucleotides, the CDR3 is TGCAGTGCGACGACAGGCCAAGAGACCCAGTACTTC.

This clonotype was observed at least ten times. The chain employs TRBV7-2 and TRBJ1-5; D perhaps matches TRBD1 (5 bases). The CDR3 is 13 residues long. With 6 bases removed from V and 4 bases from J, the gap between germline ends came to 10 bases. The germline V gene has CDR1 SGHTA and CDR2 FQGNSA. DNA of the CDR3: TGTGCCAGCAGGGGTAACAGGAATCAGCCCCAGCATTTT. Its translation: CASRGNRNQPQHF. The variable domain in full, completed from reference TRBV7-2 and TRBJ1-5, reads GAGVSQSPSNKVTEKGKDVELRCDPISGHTALYWYRQSLGQGLEFLIYFQGNSAPDKSGLPSDRFSAERTGGSVSTLTIQRTQQEDSAVYLCASRGNRNQPQHFGDGTRLSIL.

The rearrangement joins TRBV12-3 or TRBV12-4 to TRBJ1-2; tentatively, D is TRBD1 (5 bases). This CDR3 region has 17 residues. The V end lost 3 bases, the J end lost 6 bases, and 23 bases lay between the germline ends. The CDR3 coding sequence is TGTGCCAGCAGTTTGGGAAGAAGGGTGGGGCAAGTGGATGGCTACACCTTC. This encodes CASSLGRRVGQVDGYTF.

This clonotype was seen more than once but under ten times. The DNA for the CDR3 is TGCAGTGCTAGAGACGGGGCGGGAGGCGGTCGCGAGCAGTACTTC. Translated: CSARDGAGGGREQYF. This chain connects TRBV20-1 to TRBJ2-7, with 8 bases aligning to TRBD2. Germline V gene lookup returns CDR1 DFQATT and CDR2 SNEGSKA (reference sequence). Trimming removed 0 bases from V and 6 bases from J; junction bases left unmatched: 10. This CDR3 has 15 residues.

This clonotype was recorded many times. The chain has TRBV6-1 and TRBJ2-5; D remains unclear. The CDR3 consists of 13 residues. Per germline, CDR1 MNHNS and CDR2 SASEGT. V was pared by 6 bases and J by 0 bases, with 8 bases between. The CDR3 here is CASRVRNQETQYF. In DNA form, the CDR3 reads TGTGCCAGCAGAGTCAGAAACCAAGAGACCCAGTACTTC.

This clonotype was recorded at least ten times. The rearrangement joins TRBV4-1 to TRBJ2-7, with 10 bases aligning to TRBD2. Trimming cost V 1 base and J 3 bases; bases outside gene matches: 0. Germline CDR1 is MGHRA and CDR2 is YSYEKL. This CDR3 spans 14 amino acids. This chain's CDR3 is CASSQGLAGYEQYF. In nucleotides, the CDR3 is TGCGCCAGCAGCCAAGGACTAGCGGGCTACGAGCAGTACTTC.